This T cell receptor beta chain was retrieved from a study of T-cell reconstitution after alpha-beta-depleted transplantation in children. Preparation of the TCRbeta library was carried out with unique molecular identifiers. TCRdb reanalysed the PCR reads using MiXCR and keeps one entry per CDR3 protein. The top ten clones hold about 9.4% of a sample with 250,000 to 350,000 distinct CDR3 sequences, over 8% of them seen once. This specimen was PBMCs from the stem cell graft donor, taken from the stem cell graft. This receptor was identified in a human donor who donated a stem cell graft to a child with SCID.

The CDR3 loop is CASGGALTSYEQYF. The CDR3 nucleotides read TGTGCCAGCGGGGGGGCTTTAACGTCCTACGAGCAGTACTTC. The chain couples TRBV7-9 to TRBJ2-7; D is possibly TRBD2 (7 bases). V dropped 8 bases and J dropped 1 base, with 15 bases sitting between them. Looked up from germline, CDR1 is SEHNR and CDR2 is FQNEAQ (reference sequence). The length of the CDR3 is 14 residues. The variable domain in full, completed from reference TRBV7-9 and TRBJ2-7, reads DTGVSQNPRHKITKRGQNVTFRCDPISEHNRLYWYRQTLGQGPEFLTYFQNEAQLEKSRLLSDRFSAERPKGSFSTLEIQRTEQGDSAMYLCASGGALTSYEQYFGPGTRLTVT.